This TCR beta chain appears in the sequencing data of a study of Ad26.COV2.S vaccination and SARS-CoV-2 variants. Across the study: Participants got Ad26.COV2.S intramuscularly, once or twice 56 days apart. Findings and limits, study-wide: Participants given vaccine showed non-spike TCR breadth similar to that of placebo recipients. The analyses of TCR breadth and depth may have understated the size of total T cell responses. Spike-specific responses of CD8+ and CD4+ T cells were reported to display substantial breadth after vaccination.

This CDR3 is built from 13 residues. V lost 7 bases and J lost 4; bases outside the gene matches: 5. Per the germline V gene, CDR1 is MDHEN and CDR2 is SYDVKM. A note on this clone: Its cognate antigen is unknown.

TCRdb keeps only in-frame clones here, not all; method: immunoSEQ multiplex PCR. The sample holds hundreds of thousands of clones; 80% to 90% are singletons and the top ten take over 2.5%. Treatment here: 15 to 20 received Ad26.COV2.S at low or high dose, single or two shots; about 5 received placebo; per-sample allocation not given. Each sample was drawn 63 days after the first injection (of vaccine or placebo). The genes are TRBV28 and TRBJ2-5, with 8 bases lining up with TRBD2. The sequences come from peripheral blood, collected in a trial of Ad26.COV2.S vaccine versus placebo. This receptor was taken from a person between 18 and 65 years old who received the Ad26.COV2.S COVID-19 vaccine or a placebo. The CDR3 DNA reads TGTGCCAGCACCCCCGCGGGGGGAGAGACCCAGTACTTC. Residues: CASTPAGGETQYF.